The source of this TCR beta chain is a study of pediatric ulcerative colitis. Overall study results and limits: Blood samples from a couple of patients yielded substantially fewer templates and were excluded from blood-rectal overlap analysis.

There are 14 residues in the CDR3. Germline CDR1 is MDHEN and CDR2 is SYDVKM. V shed 3 bases, J shed 3 bases, and the junction held 1 base outside the gene matches. One to two pinch biopsies were taken from the rectum during colonoscopy. In the case of this clone: Its specificity is not known.

Sequencing depth was up to 500,000 reads per sample. Clones were read by immunoSEQ multiplex PCR, and TCRdb kept only the in-frame ones, dropping some. In the table there are fewer than 12,000 clones, roughly 80% of which are singletons. The sequenced sample was gut tissue. The chain employs TRBV28 and TRBJ2-2; 7 positions agree with TRBD1. The origin of this receptor is a girl aged 10-17 years who was a control in a study of pediatric ulcerative colitis. The CDR3 nucleotides are TGTGCCAGCAGTTTTACAGGGGACACCGGGGAGCTGTTTTTT. Its protein is CASSFTGDTGELFF. The entire variable domain, with the rest obtained from reference TRBV28 and TRBJ2-2, is as follows: DVKVTQSSRYLVKRTGEKVFLECVQDMDHENMFWYRQDPGLGLRLIYFSYDVKMKEKGDIPEGYSVSREKKERFSLILESASTNQTSMYLCASSFTGDTGELFFGEGSRLTVL.